This T cell receptor beta chain was identified during a study of T cells in Graves' hyperthyroidism and ophthalmopathy. From RNA transcripts, TCR beta CDR3 regions were amplified. An initial round of RT-PCR targeting the TCR CDR3 relied on the HTBI primer set. TCRdb redid the calling of the multiplex PCR reads with MiXCR, one entry per CDR3 protein. The table lists around 440,000 distinct CDR3 sequences, approximately 14% of them singletons, with approximately 14% in the top ten. This clonotype was observed a handful of times. The J segment lost 3 bases and the V segment lost 0 bases, leaving 3 bases of the junction unmatched. The CDR3 has 15 amino acids. Germline assignment: CDR1 LGHNA and CDR2 YSLEER.

This clonotype was sampled from a woman younger than 35 with Graves' hyperthyroidism. The chain has TRBV4-3 and TRBJ1-1; TRBD1 agrees at 8 bases. Sequenced input: blood. The CDR3 sequence: CASSQDGQGHTEAFF. The CDR3 DNA reads TGCGCCAGCAGCCAAGATGGACAGGGACACACTGAAGCTTTCTTT.